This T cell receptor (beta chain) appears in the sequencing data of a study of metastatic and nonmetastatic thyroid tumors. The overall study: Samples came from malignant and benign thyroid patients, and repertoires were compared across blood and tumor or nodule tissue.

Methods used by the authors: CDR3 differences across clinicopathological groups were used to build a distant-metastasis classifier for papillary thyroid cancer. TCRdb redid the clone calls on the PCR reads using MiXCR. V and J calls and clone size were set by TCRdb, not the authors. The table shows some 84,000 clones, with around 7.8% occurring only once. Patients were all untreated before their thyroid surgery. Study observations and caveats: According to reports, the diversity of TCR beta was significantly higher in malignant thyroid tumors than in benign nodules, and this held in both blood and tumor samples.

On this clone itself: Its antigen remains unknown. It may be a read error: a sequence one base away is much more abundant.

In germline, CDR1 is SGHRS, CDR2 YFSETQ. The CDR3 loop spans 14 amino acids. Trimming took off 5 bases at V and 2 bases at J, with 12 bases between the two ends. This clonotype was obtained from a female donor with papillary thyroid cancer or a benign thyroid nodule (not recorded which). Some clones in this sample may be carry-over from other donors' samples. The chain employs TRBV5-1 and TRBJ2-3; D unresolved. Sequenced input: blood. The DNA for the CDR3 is TGCGCCAGCAGTTTAGAGGTGCTCACAGATACGCAGTATTTT. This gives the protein CASSLEVLTDTQYF.